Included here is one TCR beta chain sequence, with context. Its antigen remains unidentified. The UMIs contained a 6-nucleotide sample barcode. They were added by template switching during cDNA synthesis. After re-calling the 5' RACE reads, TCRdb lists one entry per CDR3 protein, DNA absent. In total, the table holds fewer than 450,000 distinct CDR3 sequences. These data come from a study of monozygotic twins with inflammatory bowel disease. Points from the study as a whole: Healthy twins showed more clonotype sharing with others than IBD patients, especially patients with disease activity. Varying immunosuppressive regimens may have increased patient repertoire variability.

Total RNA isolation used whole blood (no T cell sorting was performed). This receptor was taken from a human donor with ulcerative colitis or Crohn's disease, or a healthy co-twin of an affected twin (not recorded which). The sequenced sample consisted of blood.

CDR3: CASSSGLAGFLYNEQFF. The rearrangement links TRBV5-4 to TRBJ2-1; absent DNA, TCRdb's TRBD2 call cannot be checked. This CDR3 is built from 17 residues. Germline V gene lookup returns CDR1 SGHNT and CDR2 YYREEE (reference sequence).